Here is one T cell receptor (beta chain) with its context. This specimen belongs to a study of blood T cell repertoires in COVID-19. About the research overall: Sites in the United States, Italy and Spain provided acute and convalescent COVID-19 samples. PBMCs, B-cell-depleted T cells, or T cells were the source of the cDNA or gDNA that made up the material.

This CDR3 has 16 amino acids. Original processing notes: Quantification of nucleated cells was approximated via reference gene primer amplification. The assay was immunoSEQ multiplex PCR, and TCRdb's table has in-frame clones only and misses some. Clone size and the V and J calls come from that table; the DNA yielded D and trimming. The sample carries 200,000 to 300,000 clones, 86% recorded once. The J gene is TRBJ2-5, the V gene TRBV21-1; the tabulated D call, TRBD2, remains unverified against the DNA. TRBV21-1 is deemed a pseudogene. The sequence was obtained from a man aged 25 to 40 with active or convalescent COVID-19. The sample consisted of peripheral blood. The CDR3 DNA reads TGTGCCAGCAGCAACTCAGTCCGGGACTACCAAGAGACCCAGTACTTC. It specifies CASSNSVRDYQETQYF.